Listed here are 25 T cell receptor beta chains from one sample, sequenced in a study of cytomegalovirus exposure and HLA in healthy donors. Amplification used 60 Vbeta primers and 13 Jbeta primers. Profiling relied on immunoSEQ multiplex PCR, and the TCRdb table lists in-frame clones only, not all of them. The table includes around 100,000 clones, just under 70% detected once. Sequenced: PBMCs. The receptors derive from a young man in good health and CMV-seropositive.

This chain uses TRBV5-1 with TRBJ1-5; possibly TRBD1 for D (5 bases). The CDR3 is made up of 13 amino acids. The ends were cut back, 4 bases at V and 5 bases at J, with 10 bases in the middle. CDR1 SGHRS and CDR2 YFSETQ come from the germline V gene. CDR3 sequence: CASSVDTDQPQHF. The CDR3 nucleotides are TGCGCCAGCAGCGTGGACACAGATCAGCCCCAGCATTTT.

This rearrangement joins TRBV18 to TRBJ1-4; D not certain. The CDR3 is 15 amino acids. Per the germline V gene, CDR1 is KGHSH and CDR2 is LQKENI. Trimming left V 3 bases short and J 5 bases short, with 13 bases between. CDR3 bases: TGTGCCAGCTCACCTGGGCCGCTCCTCAATGAAAAACTGTTTTTT. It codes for CASSPGPLLNEKLFF.

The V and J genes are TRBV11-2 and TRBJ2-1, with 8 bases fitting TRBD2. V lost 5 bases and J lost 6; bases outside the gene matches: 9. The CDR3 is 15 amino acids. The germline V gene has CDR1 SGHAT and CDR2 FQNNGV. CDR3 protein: CASSQDGAGANEQFF. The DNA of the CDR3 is TGTGCCAGCAGCCAAGACGGAGCGGGGGCCAATGAGCAGTTCTTC.

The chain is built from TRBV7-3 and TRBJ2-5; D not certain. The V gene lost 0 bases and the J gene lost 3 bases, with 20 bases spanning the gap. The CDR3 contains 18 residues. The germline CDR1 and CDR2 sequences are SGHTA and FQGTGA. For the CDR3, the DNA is TGTGCCAGCAGCTTAACCCATGTCGTGGGTGGAGAAAAAGAGACCCAGTACTTC. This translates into CASSLTHVVGGEKETQYF.

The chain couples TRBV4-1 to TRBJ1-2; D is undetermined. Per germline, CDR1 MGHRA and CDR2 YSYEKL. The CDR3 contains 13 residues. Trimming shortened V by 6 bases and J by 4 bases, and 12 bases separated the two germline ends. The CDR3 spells CASRPTAGYGYTF. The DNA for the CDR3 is TGCGCCAGCAGACCAACGGCAGGCTATGGCTACACCTTC.

The CDR3 here is CASSQTGAGAIGYTF. For the CDR3, the DNA is TGTGCCAGCAGCCAGACTGGGGCAGGGGCTATAGGCTACACCTTC. The chain uses TRBV28 and TRBJ1-2, with a tentative D call TRBD1 (6 bases). Germline values: CDR1 MDHEN, CDR2 SYDVKM. CDR3 length equals 15 residues. The V gene lost 6 bases and the J gene lost 8 bases, with 22 bases spanning the gap.

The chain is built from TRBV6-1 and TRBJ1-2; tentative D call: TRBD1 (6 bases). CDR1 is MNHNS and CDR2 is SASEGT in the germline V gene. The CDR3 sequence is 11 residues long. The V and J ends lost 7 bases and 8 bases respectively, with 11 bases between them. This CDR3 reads CASTPGGGYTF. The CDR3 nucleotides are TGTGCCAGCACCCCTGGGGGCGGCTACACCTTC.

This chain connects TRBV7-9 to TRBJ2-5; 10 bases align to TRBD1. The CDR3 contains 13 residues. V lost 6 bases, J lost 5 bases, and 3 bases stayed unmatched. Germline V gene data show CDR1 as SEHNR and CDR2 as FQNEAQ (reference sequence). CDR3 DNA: TGTGCCAGCAGACGACAGGGGGCTGAGACCCAGTACTTC. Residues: CASRRQGAETQYF.

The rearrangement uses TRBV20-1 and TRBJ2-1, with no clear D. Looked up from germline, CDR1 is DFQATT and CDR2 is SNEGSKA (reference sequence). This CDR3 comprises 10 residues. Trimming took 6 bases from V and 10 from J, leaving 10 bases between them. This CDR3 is CSASEVEQFF. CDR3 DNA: TGCAGTGCCTCCGAGGTAGAGCAGTTCTTC.

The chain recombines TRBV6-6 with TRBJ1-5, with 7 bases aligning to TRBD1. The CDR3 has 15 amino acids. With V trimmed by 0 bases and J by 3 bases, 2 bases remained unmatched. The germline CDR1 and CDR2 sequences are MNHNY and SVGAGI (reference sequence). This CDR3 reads CASSYSTGNNQPQHF. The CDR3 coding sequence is TGTGCCAGCAGTTACTCGACAGGGAACAATCAGCCCCAGCATTTT.

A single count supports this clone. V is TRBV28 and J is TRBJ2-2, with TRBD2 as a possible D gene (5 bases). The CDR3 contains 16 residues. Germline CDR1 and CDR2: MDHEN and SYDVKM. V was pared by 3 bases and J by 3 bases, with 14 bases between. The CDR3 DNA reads TGTGCCAGCAGTTTCTTTCCGGGGATAGACACCGGGGAGCTGTTTTTT. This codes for CASSFFPGIDTGELFF. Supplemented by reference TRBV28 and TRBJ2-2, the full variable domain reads DVKVTQSSRYLVKRTGEKVFLECVQDMDHENMFWYRQDPGLGLRLIYFSYDVKMKEKGDIPEGYSVSREKKERFSLILESASTNQTSMYLCASSFFPGIDTGELFFGEGSRLTVL.

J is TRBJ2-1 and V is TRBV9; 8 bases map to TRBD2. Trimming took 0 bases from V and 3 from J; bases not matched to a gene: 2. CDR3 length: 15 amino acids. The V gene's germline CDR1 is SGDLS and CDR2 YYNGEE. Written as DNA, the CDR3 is TGTGCCAGCAGCGTAGATAGCGGGATCTACAATGAGCAGTTCTTC. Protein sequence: CASSVDSGIYNEQFF.

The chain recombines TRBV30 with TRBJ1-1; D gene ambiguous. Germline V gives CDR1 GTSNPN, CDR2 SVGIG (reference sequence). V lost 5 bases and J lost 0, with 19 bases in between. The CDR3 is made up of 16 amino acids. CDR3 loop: CAWLRPPGVMNTEAFF. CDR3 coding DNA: TGTGCCTGGCTCCGACCTCCCGGAGTCATGAACACTGAAGCTTTCTTT.

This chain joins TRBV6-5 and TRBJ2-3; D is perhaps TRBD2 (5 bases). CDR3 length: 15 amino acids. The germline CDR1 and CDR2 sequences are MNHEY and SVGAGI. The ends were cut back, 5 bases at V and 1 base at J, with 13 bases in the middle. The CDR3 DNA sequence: TGTGCCAGCAGTCCTTTGGGAGAGCGCACAGATACGCAGTATTTT. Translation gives CASSPLGERTDTQYF.

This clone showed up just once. The CDR3 here is CASSVVLQGKWVDTQYF. For the CDR3, the DNA is TGTGCCAGCAGCGTAGTTCTACAGGGGAAATGGGTGGATACGCAGTATTTT. This chain uses TRBV9 with TRBJ2-3; 7 nucleotides align to TRBD1. The CDR3 is 17 amino acids. Germline CDR1 reads SGDLS; CDR2 reads YYNGEE. The V and J ends lost 0 bases and 6 bases, in that order; junction bases with no gene match: 13.

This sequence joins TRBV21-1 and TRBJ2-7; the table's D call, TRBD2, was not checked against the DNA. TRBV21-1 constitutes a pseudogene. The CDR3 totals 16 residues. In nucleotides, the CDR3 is TGTGCCAGCAGCACCCAGACTAGCGGGGGTTCCTACGAGCAGTACGTC. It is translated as CASSTQTSGGSYEQYV.

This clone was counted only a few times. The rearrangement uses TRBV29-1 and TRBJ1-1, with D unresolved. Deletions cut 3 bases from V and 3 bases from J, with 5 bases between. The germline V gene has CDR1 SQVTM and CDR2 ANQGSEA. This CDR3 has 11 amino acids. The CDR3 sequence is CSVDPDTEAFF. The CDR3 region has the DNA TGCAGCGTTGATCCGGACACTGAAGCTTTCTTT.

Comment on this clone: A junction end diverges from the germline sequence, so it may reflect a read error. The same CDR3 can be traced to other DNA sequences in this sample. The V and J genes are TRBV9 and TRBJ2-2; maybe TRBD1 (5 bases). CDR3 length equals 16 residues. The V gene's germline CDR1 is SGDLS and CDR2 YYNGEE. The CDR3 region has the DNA TGTGCCAGCAGCGTAGCGGTGGGGCCAAACACTGGGGAGCTGTTTTTT. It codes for CASSVAVGPNTGELFF.

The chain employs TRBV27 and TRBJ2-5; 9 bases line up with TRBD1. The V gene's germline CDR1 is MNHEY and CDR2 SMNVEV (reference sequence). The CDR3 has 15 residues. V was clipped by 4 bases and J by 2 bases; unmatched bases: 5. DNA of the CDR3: TGTGCCAGCAGTTCGACGGACAGGGGTCAAGAGACCCAGTACTTC. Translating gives CASSSTDRGQETQYF.

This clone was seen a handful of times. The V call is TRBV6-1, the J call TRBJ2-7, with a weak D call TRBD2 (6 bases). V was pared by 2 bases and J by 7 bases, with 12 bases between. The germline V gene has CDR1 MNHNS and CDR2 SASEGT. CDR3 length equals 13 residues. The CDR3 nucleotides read TGTGCCAGCAGTGAAAACAAACGGGGGGAGCAGTACTTC. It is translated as CASSENKRGEQYF.

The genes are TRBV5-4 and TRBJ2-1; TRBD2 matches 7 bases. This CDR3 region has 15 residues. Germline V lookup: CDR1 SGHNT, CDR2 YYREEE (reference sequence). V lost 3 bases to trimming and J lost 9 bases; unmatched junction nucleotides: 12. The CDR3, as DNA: TGTGCCAGCAGCTCGACGCTAGCGGATAGGAGTGAGCAGTTCTTC. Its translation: CASSSTLADRSEQFF.

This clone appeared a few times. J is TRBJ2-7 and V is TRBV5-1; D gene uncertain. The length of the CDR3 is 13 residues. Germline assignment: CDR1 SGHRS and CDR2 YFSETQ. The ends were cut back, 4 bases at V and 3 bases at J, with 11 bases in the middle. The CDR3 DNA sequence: TGCGCCAGCAGCCCCCTTCAGTTCTACGAGCAGTACTTC. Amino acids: CASSPLQFYEQYF. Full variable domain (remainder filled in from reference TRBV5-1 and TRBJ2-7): KAGVTQTPRYLIKTRGQQVTLSCSPISGHRSVSWYQQTPGQGLQFLFEYFSETQRNKGNFPGRFSGRQFSNSRSEMNVSTLELGDSALYLCASSPLQFYEQYFGPGTRLTVT.

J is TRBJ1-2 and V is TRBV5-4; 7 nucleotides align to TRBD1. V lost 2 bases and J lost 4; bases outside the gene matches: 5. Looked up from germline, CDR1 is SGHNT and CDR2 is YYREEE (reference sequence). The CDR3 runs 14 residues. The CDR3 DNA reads TGTGCCAGCAGCTTACCGGGACAGCCCTATGGCTACACCTTC. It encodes CASSLPGQPYGYTF.

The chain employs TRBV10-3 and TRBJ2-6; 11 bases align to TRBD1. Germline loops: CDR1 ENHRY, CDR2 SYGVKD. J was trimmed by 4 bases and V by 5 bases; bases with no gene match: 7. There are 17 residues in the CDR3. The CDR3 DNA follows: TGTGCCATCAGTCCCGGACAGGGGGCGCCCGGGGCCAACGTCCTGACTTTC. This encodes CAISPGQGAPGANVLTF.

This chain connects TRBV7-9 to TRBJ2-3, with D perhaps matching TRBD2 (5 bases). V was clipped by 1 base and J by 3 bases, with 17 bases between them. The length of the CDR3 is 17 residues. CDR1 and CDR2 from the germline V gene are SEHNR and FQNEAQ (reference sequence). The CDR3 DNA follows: TGTGCCAGCAGCTTAGGGGAACCATGGGGAGCAACAGATACGCAGTATTTT. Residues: CASSLGEPWGATDTQYF.